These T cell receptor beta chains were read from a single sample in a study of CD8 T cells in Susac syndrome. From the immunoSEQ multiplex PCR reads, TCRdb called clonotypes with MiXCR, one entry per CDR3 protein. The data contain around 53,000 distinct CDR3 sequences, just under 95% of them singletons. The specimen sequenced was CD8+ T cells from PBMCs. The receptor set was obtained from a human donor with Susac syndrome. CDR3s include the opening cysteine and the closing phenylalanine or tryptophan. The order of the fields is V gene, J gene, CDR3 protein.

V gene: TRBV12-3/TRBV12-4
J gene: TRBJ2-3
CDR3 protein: CASSSGTAGTDTQYF

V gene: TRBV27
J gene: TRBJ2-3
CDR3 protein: CASSLGDRGSTDTQYF

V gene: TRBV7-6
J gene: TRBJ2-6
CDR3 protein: CASNTGGWSTRPGANVLTF

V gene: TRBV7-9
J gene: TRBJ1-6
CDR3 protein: CASSSPPDRPNSPLHF

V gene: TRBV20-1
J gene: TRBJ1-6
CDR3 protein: CSATGGTAFSPLHF

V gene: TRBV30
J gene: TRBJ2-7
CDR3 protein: CAARRPYEQYF

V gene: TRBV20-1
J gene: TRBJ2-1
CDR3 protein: CSARLEGGNYNEQFF

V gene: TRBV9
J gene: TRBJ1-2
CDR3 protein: CASSTDRIGYTF

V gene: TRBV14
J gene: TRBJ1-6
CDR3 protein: CASSFGQGGSPLHF

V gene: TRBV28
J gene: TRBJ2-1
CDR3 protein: CASSFGESSYNEQFF

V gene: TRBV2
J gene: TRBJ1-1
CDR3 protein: CASMAGYTEAFF

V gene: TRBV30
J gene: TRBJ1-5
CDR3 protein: CAWSVAGSNQPQHF

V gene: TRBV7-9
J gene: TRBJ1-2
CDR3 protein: CASSLPPGQYYGYTF

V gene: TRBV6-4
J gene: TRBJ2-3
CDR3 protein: CASSPEGVVGTDTQYF

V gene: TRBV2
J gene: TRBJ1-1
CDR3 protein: CASSESGGMGAFF

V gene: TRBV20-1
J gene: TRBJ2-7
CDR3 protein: CSARPLDGYEQYF

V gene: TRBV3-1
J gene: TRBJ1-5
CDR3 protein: CASSLGTGMFNQPQHF

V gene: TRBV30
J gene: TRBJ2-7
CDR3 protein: CAWQTSGGDYEQYF

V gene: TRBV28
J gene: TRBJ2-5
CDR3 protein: CASSRWETQYF

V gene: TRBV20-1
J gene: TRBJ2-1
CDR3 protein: CSARKRRQFF

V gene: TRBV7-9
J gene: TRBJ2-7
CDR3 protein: CASSFEAGDDYF

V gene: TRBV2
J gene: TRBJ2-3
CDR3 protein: CASSEGLADTQYF

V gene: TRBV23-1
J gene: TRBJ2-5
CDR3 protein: CASSQSARRETQYF

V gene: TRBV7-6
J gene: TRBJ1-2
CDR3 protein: CASSLNPGTVNYGYTF

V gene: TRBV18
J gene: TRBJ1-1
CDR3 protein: CASSPPTPGRGDTEAFF

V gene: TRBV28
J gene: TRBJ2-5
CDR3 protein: CASSSGRGETQYF